The 8 T cell receptor beta chains below were found in one sample sequenced in a study of chemoradiotherapy in HPV16-positive cancers. Repertoires were generated with immunoSEQ multiplex PCR, while TCRdb's copy carries only in-frame clones and drops some. In the table there are thousands of clones, just under 80% of which are singletons. Sampling was conducted from a patient who underwent chemoradiotherapy. All receptors come from a human donor with HPV-associated anogenital cancer.

This clone was picked up a small number of times. Written as DNA, the CDR3 is TGTGCCAGCAGTGAACTAGCGGGGGGGCATGGGACCCAGTACTTC. It specifies CASSELAGGHGTQYF. This chain connects TRBV2 to TRBJ2-5; 12 nucleotides align to TRBD2. The CDR3 contains 15 residues. Losses at the gene ends were 2 bases for V and 7 bases for J; bases not matched to a gene: 5. CDR1 SNHLY and CDR2 FYNNEI come from the germline V gene.

The V and J genes are TRBV7-9 and TRBJ2-2; the match to TRBD1 covers 11 bases. From germline, CDR1 is SEHNR and CDR2 FQNEAQ (reference sequence). The CDR3 extends over 15 amino acids. The V gene end was trimmed by 5 bases and the J gene end by 6 bases; junction bases not matched to a gene: 5. CDR3 sequence (DNA): TGTGCCAGCAGCAACCGGGACAGGGGGGCCGGGGAGCTGTTTTTT. The encoded protein is CASSNRDRGAGELFF.

This chain uses TRBV7-9 with TRBJ1-1, with TRBD1 as a possible D gene (6 bases). CDR1 is SEHNR, CDR2 FQNEAQ, per germline (reference sequence). V shed 6 bases and J shed 10 bases, with 15 bases lying between them. CDR3 length: 12 amino acids. This chain's CDR3 is CASSPEQGRAFF. The CDR3 DNA reads as TGTGCCAGCAGTCCGGAACAGGGCCGAGCTTTCTTT.

The chain couples TRBV9 to TRBJ2-1; maybe TRBD2 (5 bases). The CDR3 is 15 residues long. V was pared by 4 bases and J by 2 bases, with 13 bases between. Germline loops: CDR1 SGDLS, CDR2 YYNGEE. The CDR3: CASSPREKTYNEQFF. CDR3 nucleotides: TGTGCCAGCAGCCCTAGGGAGAAGACCTACAATGAGCAGTTCTTC.

The rearrangement joins TRBV19 to TRBJ2-1; D assignment may be TRBD1 or TRBD2 (5 bases each). There are 16 residues in the CDR3. V dropped 5 bases and J dropped 1 base, with 15 bases sitting between them. Per germline, CDR1 LNHDA and CDR2 SQIVND (reference sequence). This CDR3 reads CASSFLRDGSYNEQFF. CDR3 coding DNA: TGTGCCAGTAGTTTCCTCCGGGACGGATCCTACAATGAGCAGTTCTTC.

The chain recombines TRBV18 with TRBJ2-2; 9 bases match TRBD1. Germline V CDR1 and CDR2: KGHSH, LQKENI. Trimming took 0 bases from V and 2 from J; bases not matched to a gene: 1. This CDR3 contains 16 residues. Here the CDR3 DNA reads TGTGCCAGCTCACCACCGACAGGGGGAAACACCGGGGAGCTGTTTTTT. It translates to CASSPPTGGNTGELFF.

This clone has only a few counts. V and J are TRBV4-2 and TRBJ2-6, with D possibly being TRBD1 (5 bases). Germline V lookup: CDR1 LGHNA, CDR2 YNFKEQ. V was cut by 0 bases and J by 1 base, with 7 bases left in between. The CDR3 is 16 residues long. The CDR3 region is CASSQDRGSGANVLTF. The CDR3 DNA reads TGTGCCAGCAGCCAAGATAGGGGTTCTGGGGCCAACGTCCTGACTTTC.

The chain employs TRBV19 and TRBJ2-2, with no clear D. Germline V CDR1 and CDR2: LNHDA, SQIVND (reference sequence). This CDR3 is built from 14 residues. Trimming took 9 bases from V and 5 from J, leaving 16 bases between them. The CDR3 here is CASENPKETGELFF. The CDR3 bases are TGTGCCAGCGAAAACCCGAAGGAAACCGGGGAGCTGTTTTTT. The full variable domain, its missing parts supplied by reference TRBV19 and TRBJ2-2, is DGGITQSPKYLFRKEGQNVTLSCEQNLNHDAMYWYRQDPGQGLRLIYYSQIVNDFQKGDIAEGYSVSREKKESFPLTVTSAQKNPTAFYLCASENPKETGELFFGEGSRLTVL.